The next 15 T cell receptor beta chains were all read from a single sample in a study of blood T cell repertoires in COVID-19. Method: immunoSEQ multiplex PCR; TCRdb's copy keeps in-frame clones and lacks some. Among fewer than 350,000 clones listed, 85% to 90% were seen once. The sample taken for sequencing was peripheral blood. The receptors were sampled from a man aged 40-50 years with acute or convalescent COVID-19.

The chain combines TRBV30 with TRBJ2-7; possibly TRBD2 for D (7 bases). Germline loops: CDR1 GTSNPN, CDR2 SVGIG (reference sequence). Trimming cost V 8 bases and J 1 base, with 18 bases left between them. The CDR3 extends over 14 amino acids. For the CDR3, the DNA is TGTGCCGCCGGCGGAGGGGGGGTATCCTACGAGCAGTACTTC. This translates into CAAGGGGVSYEQYF.

The chain carries TRBV4-2 and TRBJ2-3, with D possibly TRBD2 on 5 matching bases. V lost 3 bases to trimming and J lost 5 bases, with 21 bases between them. Germline CDR1 reads LGHNA; CDR2 reads YNFKEQ. The length of the CDR3 is 17 residues. The CDR3 region is CASSHSERSLSGDTQYF. CDR3 nucleotides: TGTGCCAGCAGCCATTCCGAGCGGTCCCTATCGGGAGATACGCAGTATTTT.

J is TRBJ1-2 and V is TRBV11-2; D gene uncertain. Trimming took off 5 bases at V and 5 bases at J, with 21 bases between the two ends. Germline CDR1 is SGHAT and CDR2 is FQNNGV. The CDR3 contains 16 residues. This CDR3 reads CASSRIDGLAWYGYTF. CDR3 in DNA: TGTGCCAGCAGCCGCATCGACGGACTGGCATGGTATGGCTACACCTTC.

V and J are TRBV11-2 and TRBJ2-2, with a tentative D call TRBD1 (6 bases). The CDR3 extends over 14 amino acids. Trimming took off 5 bases at V and 0 bases at J, with 7 bases between the two ends. CDR1 and CDR2 (germline): SGHAT, FQNNGV. The CDR3 loop reads CASSGTSNTGELFF. CDR3 nucleotides: TGTGCCAGCAGCGGGACATCGAACACCGGGGAGCTGTTTTTT. The full variable domain, with the rest looked up from reference TRBV11-2 and TRBJ2-2, is EAGVAQSPRYKIIEKRQSVAFWCNPISGHATLYWYQQILGQGPKLLIQFQNNGVVDDSQLPKDRFSAERLKGVDSTLKIQPAKLEDSAVYLCASSGTSNTGELFFGEGSRLTVL.

A note on this clone: Given the absence of the conserved phenylalanine or tryptophan at the CDR3 end, a read error is likely. The limits of the CDR3 on the DNA are not certain, so only TCRdb's listed CDR3 is given. J is TRBJ1-2 and V is TRBV30; whether TRBD1, the table's D call, matches the DNA was not checked. Germline CDR1 GTSNPN, CDR2 SVGIG (reference sequence). Both ends counted, the CDR3 spans 11 residues. This chain's CDR3 is CAWSRREKIFY.

This sequence joins TRBV5-1 and TRBJ2-7; 9 nucleotides match TRBD1. The V and J ends lost 5 bases and 7 bases, in that order; junction bases with no gene match: 10. In germline, CDR1 is SGHRS, CDR2 YFSETQ. The CDR3 has 14 residues. The CDR3 sequence is CASSRTGEEREQYF. The CDR3 DNA is TGCGCCAGCAGTCGGACAGGGGAAGAACGGGAGCAGTACTTC.

Worth noting for this clone: Other DNA variants within this sample encode the same CDR3. This chain uses TRBV18 with TRBJ1-3, with 8 bases matching TRBD1. This CDR3 has 15 residues. J lost 1 base, V lost 3 bases, and 2 bases had no gene match. Germline assignment: CDR1 KGHSH and CDR2 LQKENI. The CDR3 reads CASSPGTGSGNTIYF. The CDR3 bases are TGTGCCAGCTCACCCGGGACAGGATCTGGAAACACCATATATTTT.

This clone came up once. The chain couples TRBV5-1 to TRBJ2-7; 9 bases align to TRBD1. Per the germline V gene, CDR1 is SGHRS and CDR2 is YFSETQ. V shed 1 base, J shed 5 bases, and the junction held 7 bases outside the gene matches. The CDR3 spans 15 residues. This chain's CDR3 is CASSLNPDRGDEQYF. CDR3 bases: TGCGCCAGCAGCTTGAATCCGGACAGGGGAGACGAGCAGTACTTC.

The J gene is TRBJ2-7, the V gene TRBV5-1; 9 bases are a match to TRBD1. This CDR3 spans 15 amino acids. The J segment lost 4 bases and the V segment lost 0 bases, leaving 5 bases of the junction unmatched. Germline-derived CDR1 and CDR2 are SGHRS and YFSETQ. The CDR3 reads CASSLGQGGQYEQYF. The CDR3 region has the DNA TGCGCCAGCAGCTTGGGACAGGGGGGACAGTACGAGCAGTACTTC.

This chain uses TRBV6-5 with TRBJ2-1; perhaps TRBD1 as D (5 bases). CDR3 size: 14 residues. V was cut by 8 bases and J by 0 bases, with 11 bases left in between. Germline lookup yields CDR1 MNHEY and CDR2 SVGAGI. This CDR3 is CASGALGSYNEQFF. CDR3 sequence (DNA): TGTGCCAGCGGGGCTCTCGGCTCCTACAATGAGCAGTTCTTC.

This chain links TRBV9 with TRBJ2-1; 8 positions agree with TRBD1. CDR1 is SGDLS, CDR2 YYNGEE, per germline. The length of the CDR3 is 17 residues. V lost 0 bases, J lost 3 bases, and 8 bases stayed unmatched. This chain's CDR3 is CASSVARTGRSYNEQFF. The CDR3 DNA reads as TGTGCCAGCAGCGTAGCACGGACAGGGCGGAGCTACAATGAGCAGTTCTTC.

This rearrangement joins TRBV27 to TRBJ1-6; D is possibly TRBD1 (6 bases). CDR1 and CDR2 (germline): MNHEY, SMNVEV (reference sequence). CDR3 length: 16 residues. Trimming stripped 4 bases from V and 8 bases from J, with 18 bases between. In nucleotides, the CDR3 is TGTGCCAGCAGTTCCATGCTCCGGGACACTTATTCACCCCTCCACTTT. Its translation: CASSSMLRDTYSPLHF.

CDR3 sequence: CASRLTGYSLSEQYF. The CDR3 bases are TGCGCCAGCAGGTTGACAGGTTATTCTCTGTCCGAGCAGTACTTC. The chain uses TRBV5-1 and TRBJ2-7, with D tentatively TRBD1 (6 bases). CDR1 is SGHRS and CDR2 is YFSETQ in the germline V gene. The CDR3 loop spans 15 amino acids. Trimming removed 5 bases at V and 6 bases at J, with 21 bases between. The variable domain in full, completed from reference TRBV5-1 and TRBJ2-7, reads KAGVTQTPRYLIKTRGQQVTLSCSPISGHRSVSWYQQTPGQGLQFLFEYFSETQRNKGNFPGRFSGRQFSNSRSEMNVSTLELGDSALYLCASRLTGYSLSEQYFGPGTRLTVT.

The rearrangement links TRBV6-5 to TRBJ1-5, with D unclear. CDR1 and CDR2 from the germline V gene are MNHEY and SVGAGI. V gave up 4 bases and J gave up 8 bases, with 6 bases separating them. The CDR3 has 11 residues. The CDR3 here is CASSSPEPQHF. The CDR3, as DNA: TGTGCCAGCAGTTCCCCGGAGCCCCAGCATTTT.

The chain uses TRBV20-1 and TRBJ2-1; D possibly corresponds to TRBD1 (5 bases). Between the trimmed V and J ends, which lost 3 bases and 2 bases, there was a span of 17 bases. CDR3 length equals 16 residues. Germline-derived CDR1 and CDR2 are DFQATT and SNEGSKA (reference sequence). DNA of the CDR3: TGCAGTGCTAGTGTGGGCGCCCCAGGGCCCTACAATGAGCAGTTCTTC. It specifies CSASVGAPGPYNEQFF.